This is a list of T cell receptor beta chains from one sample in a study of blood T cell repertoires in COVID-19. Sequencing was performed with immunoSEQ multiplex PCR; in TCRdb, only in-frame clones are kept and a portion is missing. The sample has 130,000 to 150,000 clones, around 83% seen once. Sequencing was performed on PBMCs or T cells enriched from blood (not recorded which). These receptors were taken from a woman aged 45-65 years who had been exposed to COVID-19. Both conserved end residues are part of each CDR3. Each record gives: clone size, J gene, D gene, V gene, CDR3 DNA, CDR3 protein. A D gene is named only where the DNA matches it firmly. Some rows mark clone size as missing; the rest say once, few, many or name a class of expanded clone.

abundance: once; j_gene: TRBJ2-5; d_gene: -; v_gene: TRBV20-1; CDR3nt: TGCAGTGCTCCCTTCCAAGAGACCCAGTACTTC; CDR3aa: CSAPFQETQYF
abundance: once; j_gene: TRBJ1-5; d_gene: -; v_gene: TRBV19; CDR3nt: TGTGCCAGTAGTATCCAGGCTGTCTATCAGCCCCAGCATTTT; CDR3aa: CASSIQAVYQPQHF
abundance: -; j_gene: TRBJ2-7; d_gene: TRBD2; v_gene: TRBV9; CDR3nt: TGTGCCAGCAGCGTAGACCAGCGGGGGAGCTACGAGCAGTACTTC; CDR3aa: CASSVDQRGSYEQYF
abundance: -; j_gene: TRBJ1-1; d_gene: -; v_gene: TRBV7-2; CDR3nt: TGTGCCAGCAGCGCAACAGGGTCCACTGAAGCTTTCTTT; CDR3aa: CASSATGSTEAFF
abundance: -; j_gene: TRBJ1-2; d_gene: -; v_gene: TRBV15; CDR3nt: TGTGCCACCAGCAGGTGGGAGAACTATGGCTACACCTTC; CDR3aa: CATSRWENYGYTF
abundance: few; j_gene: TRBJ2-3; d_gene: -; v_gene: TRBV18; CDR3nt: TGTGCCAGCTCAGCCAGAGGGACAGATACGCAGTATTTT; CDR3aa: CASSARGTDTQYF
abundance: few; j_gene: TRBJ1-1; d_gene: -; v_gene: TRBV6-5; CDR3nt: TGTGCCAGCAGTTACTCAGATCCGACTTGGACTGAAGCTTTCTTT; CDR3aa: CASSYSDPTWTEAFF
abundance: -; j_gene: TRBJ2-7; d_gene: TRBD2; v_gene: TRBV7-2; CDR3nt: TGTGCCAGCAGCTTCACTAGCGGTACCTACGAGCAGTACTTC; CDR3aa: CASSFTSGTYEQYF
abundance: -; j_gene: TRBJ1-1; d_gene: -; v_gene: TRBV12-5; CDR3nt: TGTGCTAGTGGTTTGGAGGGACTAACTGAAGCTTTCTTT; CDR3aa: CASGLEGLTEAFF
abundance: -; j_gene: TRBJ2-1; d_gene: -; v_gene: TRBV13; CDR3nt: TGTGCCAGCAGCTTTGGGGGGGCCCTCAATGAGCAGTTCTTC; CDR3aa: CASSFGGALNEQFF
abundance: -; j_gene: TRBJ1-2; d_gene: -; v_gene: TRBV30; CDR3nt: TGTGCCTCTAGTAACAGGGTGAACTATGGCTACACCTTC; CDR3aa: CASSNRVNYGYTF
abundance: once; j_gene: TRBJ1-3; d_gene: TRBD1; v_gene: TRBV18; CDR3nt: TGTGCCAGCTCACCCAGGACAGGGAGTATTACTGGAAACACCATATATTTT; CDR3aa: CASSPRTGSITGNTIYF
abundance: -; j_gene: TRBJ2-7; d_gene: -; v_gene: TRBV6-5; CDR3nt: TGTGCCAGCAGCCGATCCGACACCCGCTACGAGCAGTACTTC; CDR3aa: CASSRSDTRYEQYF
abundance: -; j_gene: TRBJ1-2; d_gene: -; v_gene: TRBV5-6; CDR3nt: TGTGCCAGCAGCTTGTCGGCAGGGCAAAGGGAAAACTATGGCTACACCTTC; CDR3aa: CASSLSAGQRENYGYTF
abundance: once; j_gene: TRBJ2-3; d_gene: TRBD2; v_gene: TRBV2; CDR3nt: TGTGCCAGCAGTTGGGAGGGCTATACGCAGTATTTT; CDR3aa: CASSWEGYTQYF
abundance: -; j_gene: TRBJ1-2; d_gene: TRBD1; v_gene: TRBV2; CDR3nt: TGTGCCAGCAGTGATGAGAAACAGGGGACGAGCAACTATGGCTACACCTTC; CDR3aa: CASSDEKQGTSNYGYTF
abundance: -; j_gene: TRBJ1-2; d_gene: -; v_gene: TRBV3-1/TRBV3-2; CDR3nt: TGTGCCAGCAGCCAAGGGTCACGGATGCGGGGCTACACCTTC; CDR3aa: CASSQGSRMRGYTF
abundance: -; j_gene: TRBJ2-7; d_gene: -; v_gene: TRBV5-5; CDR3nt: TGTGCCAGCAGCTCGGCCTACGAGCAGTACTTC; CDR3aa: CASSSAYEQYF
abundance: -; j_gene: TRBJ2-1; d_gene: TRBD1; v_gene: TRBV5-1; CDR3nt: TGCGCCAGCAGCCCCGGGACAGGTTTCTACAATGAGCAGTTCTTC; CDR3aa: CASSPGTGFYNEQFF
abundance: -; j_gene: TRBJ1-2; d_gene: -; v_gene: TRBV10-3; CDR3nt: TGTGCCATCAGTGAGACGGGAGTGGGTGTATGGCTCTTC; CDR3aa: CAISETGVGVWLF
abundance: -; j_gene: TRBJ1-1; d_gene: TRBD1; v_gene: TRBV6-4; CDR3nt: TGTGCCAGCAGTGGACAGGGACCATGCATGAACACTGAAGCTTTCTTT; CDR3aa: CASSGQGPCMNTEAFF
abundance: -; j_gene: TRBJ2-7; d_gene: -; v_gene: TRBV2; CDR3nt: TGTGCCTCGCGCGAGGAGCGGTCCTACGAGCAGTACTTC; CDR3aa: CASREERSYEQYF
abundance: -; j_gene: TRBJ2-7; d_gene: -; v_gene: TRBV6-5; CDR3nt: TGTGCCAGCAGCTTGGGGGGATCCTCTTACGAGCAGTACTTC; CDR3aa: CASSLGGSSYEQYF
abundance: -; j_gene: TRBJ1-2; d_gene: TRBD1; v_gene: TRBV7-7; CDR3nt: TGTGCTAGCAGCTTAAGGCAGGGGGCCCCCTATGGCTACACCTTC; CDR3aa: CASSLRQGAPYGYTF
abundance: -; j_gene: TRBJ1-2; d_gene: -; v_gene: TRBV29-1; CDR3nt: TGCAGCGTTGCTTTCAGTCTCTATGGCTACACCTTC; CDR3aa: CSVAFSLYGYTF
abundance: -; j_gene: TRBJ1-1; d_gene: TRBD1; v_gene: TRBV5-1; CDR3nt: TGCGCCAGCAGTTTCGGACAGGGTCAGCCTGAAGCTTTCTTT; CDR3aa: CASSFGQGQPEAFF
abundance: -; j_gene: TRBJ1-3; d_gene: TRBD1; v_gene: TRBV6-5; CDR3nt: TGTGCCAGCAAACAGGGGGCCAGTGGAAACACCATATATTTT; CDR3aa: CASKQGASGNTIYF
abundance: -; j_gene: TRBJ1-2; d_gene: -; v_gene: TRBV7-3; CDR3nt: TGTGCCAGCAGCTTGACTCGGGGGGATGGCTACACCTTC; CDR3aa: CASSLTRGDGYTF
abundance: once; j_gene: TRBJ2-4; d_gene: TRBD2; v_gene: TRBV5-5; CDR3nt: TGTGCCAGCAGCGGGATCGCGACTAGCGGGAACGAAAACATTCAGTACTTC; CDR3aa: CASSGIATSGNENIQYF
abundance: -; j_gene: TRBJ2-7; d_gene: -; v_gene: TRBV4-3; CDR3nt: TGCGCCAGCAGCCAAGATCTTGGAGGCAGGCAGTACTTC; CDR3aa: CASSQDLGGRQYF
abundance: -; j_gene: TRBJ1-2; d_gene: TRBD1; v_gene: TRBV7-2; CDR3nt: TGTGCCAGCAGCCCTGGACAGGGAGGTTATGGCTACACCTTC; CDR3aa: CASSPGQGGYGYTF
abundance: few; j_gene: TRBJ1-3; d_gene: -; v_gene: TRBV18; CDR3nt: TGTGCCAGCTCAGCGACCTCGAGGGATGCCTCTGGAAACACCATATATTTT; CDR3aa: CASSATSRDASGNTIYF
abundance: -; j_gene: TRBJ2-5; d_gene: TRBD2; v_gene: TRBV6-5; CDR3nt: TGTGCCAGCAGTTACCGGACTAGCGGGGGGACGGAGACCCAGTACTTC; CDR3aa: CASSYRTSGGTETQYF
abundance: -; j_gene: TRBJ2-4; d_gene: -; v_gene: TRBV28; CDR3nt: TGTGCCAGCAGTTTAGGACTCCCAAACATTCAGTACTTC; CDR3aa: CASSLGLPNIQYF
abundance: -; j_gene: TRBJ2-3; d_gene: TRBD2; v_gene: TRBV7-2; CDR3nt: TGTGCCAGCAGCTTGGGGAGGGCAGATACGCAGTATTTT; CDR3aa: CASSLGRADTQYF
abundance: -; j_gene: TRBJ2-7; d_gene: TRBD2; v_gene: TRBV7-2; CDR3nt: TGTGCCAGCAGCCGGACTAGCGGATCCTACGAGCAGTACTTC; CDR3aa: CASSRTSGSYEQYF
abundance: -; j_gene: TRBJ2-5; d_gene: -; v_gene: TRBV4-1; CDR3nt: TGCGCCAGCAGCCAACACCCACTAGTAAAGGAGACCCAGTACTTC; CDR3aa: CASSQHPLVKETQYF
abundance: few; j_gene: TRBJ2-2; d_gene: -; v_gene: TRBV25-1; CDR3nt: TGTGCCAGCAGTGTAGGGAGAGCACCCACCGGGGAGCTGTTTTTT; CDR3aa: CASSVGRAPTGELFF
abundance: -; j_gene: TRBJ1-3; d_gene: -; v_gene: TRBV28; CDR3nt: TGTGCCAGCTTATCGACTTTGAAAGGAAACACCATATATTTT; CDR3aa: CASLSTLKGNTIYF
abundance: -; j_gene: TRBJ2-7; d_gene: TRBD2; v_gene: TRBV10-3; CDR3nt: TGTGCCATCAGTGACGAGACTAGCGGGAGATCAGGAACCTACGAGCAGTACTTC; CDR3aa: CAISDETSGRSGTYEQYF
abundance: -; j_gene: TRBJ1-3; d_gene: -; v_gene: TRBV7-2; CDR3nt: TGTGCCAGCAGCTCCCAGGGTGGCAATGGAAACACCATATATTTT; CDR3aa: CASSSQGGNGNTIYF
abundance: few; j_gene: TRBJ1-2; d_gene: -; v_gene: TRBV11-3; CDR3nt: TGTGCCAGCAGCGGAGAGGGAAGAAACGGGATCTATGGCTACACCTTC; CDR3aa: CASSGEGRNGIYGYTF
abundance: -; j_gene: TRBJ1-2; d_gene: TRBD1; v_gene: TRBV11-2; CDR3nt: TGTGCCAGCAGCTTAGGGGGGACAGGGTACAACTATGGCTACACCTTC; CDR3aa: CASSLGGTGYNYGYTF
abundance: -; j_gene: TRBJ2-1; d_gene: -; v_gene: TRBV27; CDR3nt: TGTGCCAGCAGTGTATACAATGAGCAGTTCTTC; CDR3aa: CASSVYNEQFF
abundance: -; j_gene: TRBJ2-5; d_gene: -; v_gene: TRBV9; CDR3nt: TGTGCCAGCAGCGTAGATGGCGGAGTGGAGACCCAGTACTTC; CDR3aa: CASSVDGGVETQYF
abundance: -; j_gene: TRBJ2-2; d_gene: -; v_gene: TRBV7-2; CDR3nt: TGTGCCAGCAGCCAGGGGAGGGGCGCCGGGGAGCTGTTTTTT; CDR3aa: CASSQGRGAGELFF
abundance: -; j_gene: TRBJ1-4; d_gene: TRBD1; v_gene: TRBV5-4; CDR3nt: TGTGCCAGCAGCCTAGGGGGCGCCCATGAAAAACTGTTTTTT; CDR3aa: CASSLGGAHEKLFF
abundance: -; j_gene: TRBJ1-1; d_gene: -; v_gene: TRBV9; CDR3nt: TGTGCCAGCAGCGTAGTAGGCAGGGGAAACACTGAAGCTTTCTTT; CDR3aa: CASSVVGRGNTEAFF
abundance: many; j_gene: TRBJ2-5; d_gene: -; v_gene: TRBV2; CDR3nt: TGTGCCAGCCACACAGGCGTTCAGACCCAGTACTTC; CDR3aa: CASHTGVQTQYF
abundance: -; j_gene: TRBJ1-5; d_gene: -; v_gene: TRBV9; CDR3nt: TGTGCCAGCAGCGTAGGCGTAGGGGGCAATCAGCCCCAGCATTTT; CDR3aa: CASSVGVGGNQPQHF
abundance: -; j_gene: TRBJ1-1; d_gene: -; v_gene: TRBV19; CDR3nt: TGTGCCAGTTCCCCGGGAGGGGAGGCTTTCTTT; CDR3aa: CASSPGGEAFF
abundance: -; j_gene: TRBJ2-7; d_gene: -; v_gene: TRBV6-5; CDR3nt: TGTGCCAGCAGCCGGGTGGGCGAGCAGTACTTC; CDR3aa: CASSRVGEQYF
abundance: -; j_gene: TRBJ1-6; d_gene: TRBD1; v_gene: TRBV7-2; CDR3nt: TGTGCCAGCAGCTCCAGTAGACAGGGAAGGTTTGCTTCACCCCTCCACTTT; CDR3aa: CASSSSRQGRFASPLHF
abundance: -; j_gene: TRBJ2-1; d_gene: TRBD2; v_gene: TRBV6-2/TRBV6-3; CDR3nt: TGTGCCAGCAGTTACTATCCGACTAGCGGGGGGGTACCCTACAATGAGCAGTTCTTC; CDR3aa: CASSYYPTSGGVPYNEQFF